Listed below are T cell receptor beta chains from one sample, sequenced in a study of T cells in localized non-small cell lung cancer. Clones were sequenced by immunoSEQ multiplex PCR, and TCRdb holds only the in-frame ones, with some missing. The sample yields under 150,000 clones, more than 70% seen once. Sequences were derived from peripheral blood, sampled before any cancer treatment. Receptors were obtained from a female donor older than 55 with stage I lung adenocarcinoma. Each CDR3 is given with its conserved first and last residue. Fields, in order: clone size, J gene, D gene, V gene, CDR3 DNA, CDR3 protein. The D gene is left open where the match is weak. The size field is filled for only some rows; it gives once, few, many or a size class.

-	TRBJ1-2	TRBD1	TRBV14	TGTGCCAGCAGTCACGGCCCTCCGGGACAGGGACATGGCTACACCTTC	CASSHGPPGQGHGYTF
-	TRBJ1-2	TRBD1	TRBV5-4	TGTGCCAGCAGGAAAACAGGGGCTGACTATGGCTACACCTTC	CASRKTGADYGYTF
-	TRBJ2-7	TRBD1	TRBV6-5	TGTGCCAGCAGTTACGGGAACAGGGGCCACGAGCAGTACTTC	CASSYGNRGHEQYF
-	TRBJ2-5	-	TRBV6-6	TGTGCCACGCAGGAAGGGGAGACCCAGTACTTC	CATQEGETQYF
-	TRBJ2-7	-	TRBV6-5	TGTGCCAGCACCCCCGCGGAGAACGAGCAGTACTTC	CASTPAENEQYF
-	TRBJ2-5	-	TRBV7-2	TGTGCCAGCAGCCAAATGGAGACCCAGTACTTC	CASSQMETQYF
few	TRBJ1-1	-	TRBV10-3	TGTGCCATCAATTCCGGTCCTGAGGCTTTCTTT	CAINSGPEAFF
-	TRBJ2-1	TRBD2	TRBV5-1	TGCGCCAGCAGCTCCCTTGGGGACGGGAGGGGCAATGAGCAGTTCTTC	CASSSLGDGRGNEQFF
-	TRBJ2-7	-	TRBV11-1	TGTGCCAGCAGCTTAACCCGGTCCGAGCAGTACTTC	CASSLTRSEQYF
once	TRBJ2-6	-	TRBV29-1	TGCAGCGTTGAGCCGAGCAGGGGCGCTGGGGCCAACGTCCTGACTTTC	CSVEPSRGAGANVLTF
-	TRBJ2-7	TRBD1	TRBV4-1	TGCGCCAGCAGCCAAGTCTCCGCAACTGGGACAGGGCCCCCGGAGCAGTACTTC	CASSQVSATGTGPPEQYF
-	TRBJ2-1	TRBD2	TRBV5-4	TGTGCCAGCAGCCCCGTTAGCGGGAGGGAGAATGAGCAGTTCTTC	CASSPVSGRENEQFF
-	TRBJ1-2	-	TRBV19	TGTGCCAGTAGACCGACAGCGAACTATGGCTACACCTTC	CASRPTANYGYTF
once	TRBJ2-2	-	TRBV2	TGTGCCAGCAGTGTACTATGGACCGGGGAGCTGTTTTTT	CASSVLWTGELFF
-	TRBJ2-6	TRBD1	TRBV5-8	TGTGCCAGCAGCGAACTAGGGGGCGCTGGGGCCAACGTCCTGACTTTC	CASSELGGAGANVLTF
-	TRBJ2-7	-	TRBV13	TGTGCCAGCAGCTCCCGGCGGGCAAGGCTCGAGCAGTACTTC	CASSSRRARLEQYF
-	TRBJ2-1	TRBD2	TRBV5-1	TGCGCCAGCAAAGACGGGAGGGAGGGGAATGAGCAGTTCTTC	CASKDGREGNEQFF
-	TRBJ2-4	-	TRBV21-1	TGTGCCAGCAGCAAAGTGGGGGAGGCCAAAAACATTCAGTACTTC	CASSKVGEAKNIQYF
-	TRBJ1-1	-	TRBV11-2	TGTGCCAGCAGCTTAGTTGTGGGTAGGACGTGGACTGAAGCTTTCTTT	CASSLVVGRTWTEAFF
-	TRBJ2-2	TRBD2	TRBV10-1	TGCGCCAGCAGTGGACCGGGACTAGCGGACACCGGGGAGCTGTTTTTT	CASSGPGLADTGELFF
-	TRBJ2-3	TRBD2	TRBV30	TGTGCCTGGAGCCCGGGACTAGCGGGAGGCACAGATACGCAGTATTTT	CAWSPGLAGGTDTQYF
-	TRBJ1-3	-	TRBV11-2	TGTGCCAGCAGCTCCCGGGGGGGAAACACCATATATTTT	CASSSRGGNTIYF
-	TRBJ2-5	-	TRBV6-6	TGTGCCAGCAGGAAAGCGGTCCAAGAGACCCAGTACTTC	CASRKAVQETQYF
-	TRBJ2-7	TRBD2	TRBV5-1	TGCGCCAGCAGCTATTCCTCTAGCGGAGGGTACGAGCAGTACTTC	CASSYSSSGGYEQYF
-	TRBJ2-7	-	TRBV15	TGTGCCACCAGCAGAGATTTAAACTCCTACGAGCAGTACTTC	CATSRDLNSYEQYF
-	TRBJ2-7	-	TRBV19	TGTGCCAGTAGTAGTGGGGCTACGGCCTACGAGCAGTACTTC	CASSSGATAYEQYF
-	TRBJ2-2	TRBD2	TRBV9	TGTGCCAGCAGCGTTTTAGCGGGAGGGGCTGGGGAGCTGTTTTTT	CASSVLAGGAGELFF
-	TRBJ2-5	-	TRBV7-9	TGTGCCAGCAGCTTAGCGTTAACAGGGCAAGAGACCCAGTACTTC	CASSLALTGQETQYF
-	TRBJ1-5	-	TRBV20-1	TGCAGTGCTAGCCCAGATCAGCCCCAGCATTTT	CSASPDQPQHF
once	TRBJ2-4	-	TRBV6-4	TGTGCCAGCAAAGTTAGGACAGAAGGCCGGTACTTC	CASKVRTEGRYF
-	TRBJ2-1	-	TRBV5-6	TGTGCCAGCAGCCGCCGGGACATCTACAATGAGCAGTTCTTC	CASSRRDIYNEQFF
-	TRBJ2-2	-	TRBV7-3	TGTGCCAGCAGCTTATCCGGGGCGAACACCGGGGAGCTGTTTTTT	CASSLSGANTGELFF
-	TRBJ1-1	TRBD1	TRBV30	TGTGCCTGGAGTGTACAGGGGATCCTTAACACTGAAGCTTTCTTT	CAWSVQGILNTEAFF
-	TRBJ1-5	-	TRBV21-1	TGTGCCAGCAGCAAACGACAGGGGGCGAGGGTGCGGAGCAATCAGCCCCAGCATTTT	CASSKRQGARVRSNQPQHF
-	TRBJ2-7	-	TRBV5-1	TGCGCCAGCAGCGAAAGCCCCGGAGTCTCGTACGAGCAGTACTTC	CASSESPGVSYEQYF
-	TRBJ1-3	-	TRBV10-3	TGTGCCATCAGTGAAGACAGAGGCACCATATATTTT	CAISEDRGTIYF
-	TRBJ2-1	-	TRBV7-2	TGTGCCAGCAGCGCAGACAGATACAATGAGCAGTTCTTC	CASSADRYNEQFF
once	TRBJ2-1	-	TRBV10-1	TGCGCCAGCTCCAAATCCGGCTACGAGCAGTTCTTC	CASSKSGYEQFF
-	TRBJ1-1	-	TRBV9	TGTGCCAGCAGCGTCGCGGGGGGTATGTCGACTGAAGCTTTCTTT	CASSVAGGMSTEAFF
once	TRBJ1-1	-	TRBV5-8	TGTGCCAGCAGGGCGATGGGGGACCATGAAGCTTTCTTT	CASRAMGDHEAFF
-	TRBJ1-1	-	TRBV21-1	TGTGCCAGCAGCAGAACCGGGACAGGGGCTGAAGCTTTCTTT	CASSRTGTGAEAFF
few	TRBJ2-5	-	TRBV19	TGTGCCAGTAGCGAAAACCAAGAGACCCAGTACTTC	CASSENQETQYF
-	TRBJ2-1	-	TRBV5-6	TGTGCCAGCAGCCCGGGGATTTCTATGCGCGGGATATCCTACAATGAGCAGTTCTTC	CASSPGISMRGISYNEQFF
-	TRBJ2-2	TRBD2	TRBV10-3	TGTGCCATCAGGAGGGGACTAGGGAACACCGGGGAGCTGTTTTTT	CAIRRGLGNTGELFF
few	TRBJ2-2	-	TRBV9	TGTGCCAGCAGCGTACGAGACAGTAGCACCGGGGAGCTGTTTTTT	CASSVRDSSTGELFF
-	TRBJ2-5	-	TRBV4-1	TGCGCCAGCAGCCCCAGGGGGGACCAAGAGACCCAGTACTTC	CASSPRGDQETQYF
-	TRBJ2-3	TRBD2	TRBV7-9	TGTGCCAGCAGCTCCACTAGCGGGAGGGCCGGTACGCAGTATTTT	CASSSTSGRAGTQYF
-	TRBJ2-7	-	TRBV9	TGTGCCAGCAGCGTAGGGCCATCCGAATCATACGAGCAGTACTTC	CASSVGPSESYEQYF
-	TRBJ2-3	TRBD2	TRBV7-3	TGTGCCAGCAGCGATGGGACTAGCGGTTCTAGCACAGATACGCAGTATTTT	CASSDGTSGSSTDTQYF
-	TRBJ1-5	-	TRBV28	TGTGCCAGCAGCCCGGAGAACAGTAGCAATCAGCCCCAGCATTTT	CASSPENSSNQPQHF
once	TRBJ1-2	TRBD1	TRBV10-3	TGTGCCATCAGTGAGTCGAACGTCAGGACAGGGCCCCTCTATGGCTACACCTTC	CAISESNVRTGPLYGYTF